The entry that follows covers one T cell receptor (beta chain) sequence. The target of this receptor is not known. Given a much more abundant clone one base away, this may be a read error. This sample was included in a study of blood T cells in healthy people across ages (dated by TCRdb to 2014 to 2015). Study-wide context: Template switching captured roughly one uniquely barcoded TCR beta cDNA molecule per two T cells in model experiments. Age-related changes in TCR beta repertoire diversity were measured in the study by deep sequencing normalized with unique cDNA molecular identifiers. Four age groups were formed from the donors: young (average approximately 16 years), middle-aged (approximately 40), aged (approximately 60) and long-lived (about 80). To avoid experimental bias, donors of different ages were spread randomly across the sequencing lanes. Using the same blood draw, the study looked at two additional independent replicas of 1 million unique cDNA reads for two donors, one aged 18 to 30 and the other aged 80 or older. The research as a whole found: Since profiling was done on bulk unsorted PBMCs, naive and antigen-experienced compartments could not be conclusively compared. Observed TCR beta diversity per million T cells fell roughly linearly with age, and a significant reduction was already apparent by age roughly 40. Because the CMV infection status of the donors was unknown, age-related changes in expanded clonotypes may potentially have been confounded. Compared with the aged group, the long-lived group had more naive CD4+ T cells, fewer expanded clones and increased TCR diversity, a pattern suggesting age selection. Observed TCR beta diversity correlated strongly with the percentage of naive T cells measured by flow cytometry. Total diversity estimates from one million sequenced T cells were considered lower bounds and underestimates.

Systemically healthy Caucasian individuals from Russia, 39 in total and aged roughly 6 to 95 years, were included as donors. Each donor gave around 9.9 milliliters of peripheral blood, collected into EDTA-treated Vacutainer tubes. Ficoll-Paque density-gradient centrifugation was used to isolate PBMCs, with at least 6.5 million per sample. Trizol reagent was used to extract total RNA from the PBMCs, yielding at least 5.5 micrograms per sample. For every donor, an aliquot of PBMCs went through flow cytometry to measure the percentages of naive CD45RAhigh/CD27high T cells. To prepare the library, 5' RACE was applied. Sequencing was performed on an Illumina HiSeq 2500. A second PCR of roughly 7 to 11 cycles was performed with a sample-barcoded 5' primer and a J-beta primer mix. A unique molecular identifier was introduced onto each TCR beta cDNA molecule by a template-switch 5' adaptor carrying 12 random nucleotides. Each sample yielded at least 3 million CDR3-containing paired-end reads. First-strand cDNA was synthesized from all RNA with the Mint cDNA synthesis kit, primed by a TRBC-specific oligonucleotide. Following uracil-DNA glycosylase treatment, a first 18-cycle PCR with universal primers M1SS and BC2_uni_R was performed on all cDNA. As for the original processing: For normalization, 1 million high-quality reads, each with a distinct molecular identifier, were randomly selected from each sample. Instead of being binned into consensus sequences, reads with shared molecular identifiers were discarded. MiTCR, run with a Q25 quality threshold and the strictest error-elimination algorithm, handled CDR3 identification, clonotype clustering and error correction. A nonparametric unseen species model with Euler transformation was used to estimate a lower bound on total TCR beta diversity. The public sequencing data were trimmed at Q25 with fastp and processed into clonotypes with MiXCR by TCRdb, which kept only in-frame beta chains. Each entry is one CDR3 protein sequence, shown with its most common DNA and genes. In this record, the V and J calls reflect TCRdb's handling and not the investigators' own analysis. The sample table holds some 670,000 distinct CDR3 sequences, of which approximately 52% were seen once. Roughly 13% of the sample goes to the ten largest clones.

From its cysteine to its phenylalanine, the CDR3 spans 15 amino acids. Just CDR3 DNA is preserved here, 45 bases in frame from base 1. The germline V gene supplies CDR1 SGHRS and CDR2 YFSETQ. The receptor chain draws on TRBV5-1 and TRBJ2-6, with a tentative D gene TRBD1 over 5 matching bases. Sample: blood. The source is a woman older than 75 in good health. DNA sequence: TGCGCCAGCAGCTGGGTCGACTCTGGGGCCGACGTCCTGACTTTC. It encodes CASSWVDSGADVLTF.